Listed below are T cell receptor beta chains from one sample, sequenced in a study of blood T cell repertoires in COVID-19. Here immunoSEQ multiplex PCR was the method, and the copy in TCRdb shows in-frame clones only, minus some. The sample holds 300,000 or so clones, about nine tenths seen once. The sample taken for sequencing was peripheral blood. Receptors were obtained from a woman between 25 and 40 years old with COVID-19, enrolled during active disease. Each CDR3 is given without its conserved first and last residue. Fields, in order: J gene, V gene, D gene, CDR3 length, CDR3 protein. The D gene is left open where the match is weak.

>TRBJ1-1|TRBV2|.|11
ASSLDGIGEAF
>TRBJ2-2|TRBV27|TRBD2|22
ASSLQGTRRLAGGGGAGAGELF
>TRBJ1-5|TRBV11-2|TRBD1|13
ASSLGQGANQPQH
>TRBJ1-1|TRBV19|.|13
ASSEHRDIRTEAF
>TRBJ2-5|TRBV5-1|.|12
ASSIGQVQETQY
>TRBJ1-4|TRBV7-9|.|11
ASSPRGGIRLF
>TRBJ1-1|TRBV7-9|.|11
ASSSVPNTEAF
>TRBJ2-3|TRBV6-5|.|11
ASSYRSTDTQY
>TRBJ1-6|TRBV6-4|TRBD1|11
ASRGTGNSPLH
>TRBJ1-1|TRBV7-2|TRBD1|12
ASSARQGNTEAF
>TRBJ2-1|TRBV28|TRBD1|11
ASLRTGPREQF
>TRBJ1-4|TRBV4-2|TRBD1|14
ASSQMTGQGTEKLF
>TRBJ1-1|TRBV19|TRBD1|14
ASSLRQGVGVTEAF
>TRBJ1-5|TRBV6-6|.|13
ASSQGASGDQPQH
>TRBJ2-2|TRBV3-1/TRBV3-2|TRBD1|14
ASSRLGQGGTGELF
>TRBJ1-5|TRBV6-1|TRBD1|13
ASSIGTGANQPQH
>TRBJ2-1|TRBV10-3|TRBD2|12
AIGGGGSYNEQF
>TRBJ1-1|TRBV7-3|TRBD1|11
ASSLTGGSEAF
>TRBJ2-7|TRBV12-3/TRBV12-4|TRBD1|11
ATLPPGGYEQY
>TRBJ2-7|TRBV7-2|TRBD2|13
ASSYDPGTRNEQY
>TRBJ1-1|TRBV10-3|.|10
AIGGRGTEAF
>TRBJ1-1|TRBV19|.|11
ASSRAVNTEAF
>TRBJ2-7|TRBV9|TRBD2|14
ASSVGRTSGSDEQY
>TRBJ2-7|TRBV9|.|13
ASSVGQQSSYEQY
>TRBJ1-5|TRBV7-2|.|12
ASSLTGGNQPQH
>TRBJ2-1|TRBV19|TRBD1|14
ASSGVAKGQVAEQF
>TRBJ1-2|TRBV18|TRBD1|18
ASSQPLTPVTGEINYGYT
>TRBJ1-4|TRBV11-2|TRBD1|13
ASSSSGGRSEKLF
>TRBJ2-6|TRBV5-1|.|14
ASNPGPPTGANVLT
>TRBJ1-5|TRBV19|TRBD1|13
ASSPGTASNQPQH
>TRBJ1-2|TRBV7-9|TRBD1|13
ASSARDRADYGYT
>TRBJ2-7|TRBV6-1|TRBD1|12
ASSELYRGPEQY
>TRBJ2-3|TRBV3-1/TRBV3-2|TRBD2|14
ASSRLSGGSTDTQY
>TRBJ1-5|TRBV28|.|12
ASSGQKSNQPQH
>TRBJ2-7|TRBV6-1|.|11
ASSEASTYEQY
>TRBJ2-1|TRBV27|TRBD2|14
ASSSGLAGIYNEQF